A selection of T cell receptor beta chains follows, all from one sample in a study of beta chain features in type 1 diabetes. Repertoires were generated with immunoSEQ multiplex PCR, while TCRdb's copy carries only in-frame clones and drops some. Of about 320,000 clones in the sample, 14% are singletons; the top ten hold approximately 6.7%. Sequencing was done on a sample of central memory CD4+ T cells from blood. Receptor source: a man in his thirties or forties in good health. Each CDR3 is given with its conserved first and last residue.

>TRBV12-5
CASGLWGSNTGELFF
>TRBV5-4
CASSSVDRGNEQFF
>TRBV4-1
CASNPGLAGVKDTQYF
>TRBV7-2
CASSATSGIPNEQFF
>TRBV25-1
CASTLGTGVSEQYF
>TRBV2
CASSAERARFQFF
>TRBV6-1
CASRPTGRALHF
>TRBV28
CASRTGGFADTIYF
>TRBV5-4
CASSSRKATDTQYF
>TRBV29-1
CSVPRGTSGLKDTQYF
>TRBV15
CATSVPTSGGRDTQYF
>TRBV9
CASSVVPTETQYF
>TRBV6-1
CASRRLRQETQYF